These 5 T cell receptor beta chains came from one sample sequenced in a study of regulatory T cells in long-lasting Graves disease. Time point denoted: newly diagnosed GD, antithyroid drugs for less than 3 months. Construction of the TCR library relied on RNA isolated from PBMCs. Researchers made TCR beta libraries by using iRepertoire HTBI primers and running Arm-PCR on CDR3 regions. TCRdb re-called the multiplex PCR reads through MiXCR, storing one row per CDR3 protein. The table shows under 450,000 distinct CDR3 sequences, with roughly 12% occurring only once. The same sample was also studied in work on T cells in Graves' hyperthyroidism and ophthalmopathy.

The sequences come from peripheral blood mononuclear cells (PBMCs), collected at new diagnosis, from a patient treated with antithyroid drugs. Source of these receptors: a young woman with Graves disease.

This clonotype came up many times. The chain recombines TRBV20-1 with TRBJ2-1; D is possibly TRBD2 (6 bases). Germline V gene lookup returns CDR1 DFQATT and CDR2 SNEGSKA (reference sequence). The V end was cut by 6 bases, the J end by 0 bases, with 21 bases between. This CDR3 spans 17 amino acids. The CDR3 loop is CSAAEGRKVSSYNEQFF. The CDR3 DNA reads as TGCAGTGCCGCGGAGGGCCGGAAGGTTAGCTCCTACAATGAGCAGTTCTTC.

This clonotype was seen many times. The chain uses TRBV6-4 and TRBJ1-4; D unresolved. V was pared by 8 bases and J by 5 bases, with 24 bases between. CDR3 size: 17 residues. Germline values: CDR1 MRHNA, CDR2 SNTAGT. The DNA of the CDR3 is TGTGCCAGCCACTGGAACCACACGCACACAAGAAATGAAAAACTGTTTTTT. Translation: CASHWNHTHTRNEKLFF.

Many counts were recorded for this clonotype. V is TRBV18 and J is TRBJ1-5, with D hard to call. The CDR3 extends over 16 amino acids. Trimming shortened V by 3 bases and J by 4 bases, and 16 bases separated the two germline ends. Germline CDR1 and CDR2: KGHSH and LQKENI. DNA of the CDR3: TGTGCCAGCTCACCGCGCTTATCCGGGCAGAATCAGCCCCAGCATTTT. Translation gives CASSPRLSGQNQPQHF.

This clonotype was found many times. This sequence joins TRBV15 and TRBJ2-1; D perhaps matches TRBD2 (7 bases). The length of the CDR3 is 17 residues. V shed 5 bases and J shed 1 base, with 18 bases lying between them. Germline-derived CDR1 and CDR2 are LNHNV and YYDKDF (reference sequence). CDR3 nucleotides: TGTGCCACCAGCGACAGGTGGGCGGGAGTTTCCTACAATGAGCAGTTCTTC. Translated: CATSDRWAGVSYNEQFF.

This clonotype was found many times. The V gene is TRBV7-2, the J gene TRBJ2-1; D is possibly TRBD2 (6 bases). Germline loops: CDR1 SGHTA, CDR2 FQGNSA. There are 13 residues in the CDR3. V shed 5 bases and J shed 7 bases, with 12 bases lying between them. The CDR3 DNA sequence: TGTGCCAGCAGCGAGACTAGAGCAAATGAGCAGTTCTTC. Translation gives CASSETRANEQFF. Full variable domain (missing parts from reference TRBV7-2 and TRBJ2-1): GAGVSQSPSNKVTEKGKDVELRCDPISGHTALYWYRQSLGQGLEFLIYFQGNSAPDKSGLPSDRFSAERTGGSVSTLTIQRTQQEDSAVYLCASSETRANEQFFGPGTRLTVL.